This T cell receptor beta chain comes out of a study of T-cell reconstitution after alpha-beta-depleted transplantation in children. This clonotype was seen many times. As yet, its antigen is unknown. The study, taken as a whole, reports: The study traced high day-60 TCRbeta diversity in some patients to surviving recipient T cells and thymic progenitors. Several hundred rapidly expanded clones from non-depleted graft cells reportedly supplied alpha-beta T cells about two months post-transplant. One year post-transplant, T-cell counts and diversity were largely derived from T cells produced anew.

Researchers prepared the TCRbeta library using unique molecular identifiers, the study reports. One entry per CDR3 protein, called by TCRdb with MiXCR from the PCR reads. This sample has about 580,000 distinct CDR3 sequences, with more than 20% found just once. Germline loops: CDR1 SQVTM, CDR2 ANQGSEA. The ends lost 4 bases at V and 11 bases at J; junction bases unmatched: 6. The CDR3 spans 12 residues. The sample here was PBMCs, mostly from graft donor cells, taken 360 days after TCRalphabeta/CD19-depleted stem cell transplant. This receptor was identified in a boy under three years old who had a stem cell transplant for acute myeloid leukemia, so the T cells may come from the graft donor. The V call is TRBV29-1, the J call TRBJ2-2; 8 nucleotides agree with TRBD1. The CDR3: CSVGQGARELFF. Written as DNA, the CDR3 is TGCAGCGTTGGGCAGGGGGCGCGAGAGCTGTTTTTT.